This T cell receptor beta chain is from a study of OX40 agonist ivuxolimab in advanced cancers. General observations from the study: Circulating CD4+ and CD8+ T cells showed clonal expansion by week 6 at 0.1 to 3.0 mg/kg. Undetermined was the antigen specificity of the expanded peripheral T cells. Relative to CD4+, CD8+ T cells held more expanded clones on average.

Germline values: CDR1 GTSNPN, CDR2 SVGIG (reference sequence). The CDR3 is made up of 12 amino acids. Trimming removed 6 bases at V and 7 bases at J, with 10 bases between. In regard to this clone: Antigen: not known.

Profiling relied on immunoSEQ multiplex PCR, and the TCRdb table lists in-frame clones only, not all of them. The sample shows fewer than 100,000 clones, 85% to 95% of them seen only once. The material sequenced was CD4+ or CD8+ T cells sorted from blood, taken in a trial of the OX40 agonist ivuxolimab. The chain links TRBV30 to TRBJ2-6, with D uncertain. The sequence was collected from an adult with an advanced solid tumor such as melanoma, head and neck, liver or kidney cancer. Here the CDR3 DNA reads TGTGCCTGCTATGTCGGCGCCAACGTCCTGACTTTC. Translation gives CACYVGANVLTF.